The rows below give T cell receptor beta chains drawn from one sample of a study of T cells after posttransplantation cyclophosphamide. Generated by immunoSEQ multiplex PCR, the TCRdb table keeps only in-frame clones and is missing some. The sample carries roughly 20,000 clones, 70% to 80% recorded once. The sample consisted of PBMCs, taken after an allogeneic stem cell transplant with post-transplant cyclophosphamide. The receptors were sampled from a young adult male patient who received an allogeneic stem cell transplant from a related donor, was CMV-positive, and had acute GVHD only. Some T cells here may be from the graft donor. Both conserved end residues are part of each CDR3. The order of the fields is V gene, clone size, J gene, D gene, CDR3 DNA, CDR3 protein. The D gene is left open where the match is weak. Clone size is stated in some rows and not others, as once, few, many or a class when expanded.

TRBV5-1	.	TRBJ2-7	TRBD2	TGCGCCAGCAGCTTGGGGGCTAGCGGTACCTACGAGCAGTACTTC	CASSLGASGTYEQYF
TRBV11-2	.	TRBJ1-2	.	TGTGCCAGCAGCTTAGACGGACAGCTCTATGGCTACACCTTC	CASSLDGQLYGYTF
TRBV27	.	TRBJ1-2	TRBD1	TGTGCCAGCAGTTATTTCCCGGGACAGTACTATGGCTACACCTTC	CASSYFPGQYYGYTF
TRBV5-1	once	TRBJ2-3	TRBD2	TGCGCCAGCAGTCGGACTAGCGGGGAGGATACGCAGTATTTT	CASSRTSGEDTQYF
TRBV6-5	.	TRBJ2-6	.	TGTGCCAGCAGTTCGACGGGGTCTGGGGCCAACGTCCTGACTTTC	CASSSTGSGANVLTF
TRBV6-6	few	TRBJ2-7	TRBD1	TGTGCCAGTCATGCCCTCCGGGACAGAGGGTCGGAGCAGTACTTC	CASHALRDRGSEQYF
TRBV7-2	.	TRBJ2-7	.	TGTGCCAGCAGCCGAGACGCGGGGCTAAGCTACGAGCAGTACTTC	CASSRDAGLSYEQYF
TRBV13	.	TRBJ2-5	.	TGTGCCAGCAGCTTAGGACTAGGGGAGACCCAGTACTTC	CASSLGLGETQYF
TRBV10-2	.	TRBJ1-1	TRBD1	TGCGCCAGCAAGGGACAGATTCTAGGGAACACTGAAGCTTTCTTT	CASKGQILGNTEAFF
TRBV19	once	TRBJ1-6	TRBD1	TGTGCCAGTAGGAGACAGGGCATGGATAATTCACCCCTCCACTTT	CASRRQGMDNSPLHF
TRBV28	.	TRBJ2-6	.	TGTGCCAGCAGTCCCCCAGGAACTGGGGCCAACGTCCTGACTTTC	CASSPPGTGANVLTF
TRBV6-6	.	TRBJ1-5	.	TGTGCCAGCAGCTGGGGACAACTTCAGCCCCAGCATTTT	CASSWGQLQPQHF
TRBV9	.	TRBJ2-5	TRBD2	TGTGCCAGCAGCTTACGGACTAGCGGGGGGACCCAGTACTTC	CASSLRTSGGTQYF
TRBV9	.	TRBJ2-3	TRBD2	TGTGCCAGCAGCGCAACCAGCGGGGGCACAGATACGCAGTATTTT	CASSATSGGTDTQYF
TRBV19	.	TRBJ2-1	.	TGTGCCAGTAGTAGCCTAGGCGATGAGCAGTTCTTC	CASSSLGDEQFF
TRBV7-2	.	TRBJ2-7	.	TGTGCCAGCAGCTTAGTTTTGAGCTCCTACGAGCAGTACTTC	CASSLVLSSYEQYF
TRBV4-1	many	TRBJ2-2	.	TGCGCCAGCAGGATTAAAGGGGACACCGGGGAGCTGTTTTTT	CASRIKGDTGELFF
TRBV7-2	.	TRBJ2-2	.	TGTGCCAGCAGCTCTATTAGTACCTCCACCGGGGAGCTGTTTTTT	CASSSISTSTGELFF
TRBV21-1	.	TRBJ1-2	.	TGTGCCAGCAGTATACAGAGACGGCACTATGGCTACACCTTC	CASSIQRRHYGYTF
TRBV6-1	few	TRBJ2-1	.	TGTGCCAGCAGCCGGAGCTACAATGAGCAGTTCTTC	CASSRSYNEQFF
TRBV25-1	.	TRBJ1-2	.	TGTGCCAGCAGTGTGGGCAGTCCTAACTATGGCTACACCTTC	CASSVGSPNYGYTF
TRBV4-1	.	TRBJ1-1	.	TGCGCCAGCACCCTAAGTCAGGCTGGGAACACTGAAGCTTTCTTT	CASTLSQAGNTEAFF
TRBV5-1	.	TRBJ1-1	.	TGCGCCAGCAGCCTATGGGCTTCGGGAGGGAACACTGAAGCTTTCTTT	CASSLWASGGNTEAFF
TRBV19	few	TRBJ1-1	.	TGTGCCAGTAGTAGCGGGATTTTGTCAGAAGCTTTCTTT	CASSSGILSEAFF
TRBV28	.	TRBJ2-1	.	TGTGCCAGCAGCCCACCGATCTCCTACGGCAATGAGCAGTTCTTC	CASSPPISYGNEQFF
TRBV10-1	.	TRBJ1-4	.	TGCGCCAGCAGTGATCCGGGGGTTGGTGAAAAACTGTTTTTT	CASSDPGVGEKLFF
TRBV4-2	once	TRBJ1-5	.	TGTGCCAGCAGCCACCGACACCCCAGCAATCAGCCCCAGCATTTT	CASSHRHPSNQPQHF
TRBV11-1	.	TRBJ2-7	.	TGTGCCAGCAGCCCAGGAGGAGGGTCTCGGTACGAGCAGTACTTC	CASSPGGGSRYEQYF
TRBV7-2	.	TRBJ2-5	TRBD2	TGTGCCAGCAGCAGAGGGACTAGCGGGGGCCAAGAGACCCAGTACTTC	CASSRGTSGGQETQYF
TRBV19	once	TRBJ1-2	.	TGTGCCACCGCGAAGTCCACTAACCCGCCGGATGGCTACACCTTC	CATAKSTNPPDGYTF
TRBV4-3	.	TRBJ2-2	.	TGCGCCAGCAGCCAGGGGGCTCGAACCGGGGAGCTGTTTTTT	CASSQGARTGELFF
TRBV19	once	TRBJ2-7	.	TGTGCCAGTAGTATCTACAGTTTTTACGAGCAGTACTTC	CASSIYSFYEQYF